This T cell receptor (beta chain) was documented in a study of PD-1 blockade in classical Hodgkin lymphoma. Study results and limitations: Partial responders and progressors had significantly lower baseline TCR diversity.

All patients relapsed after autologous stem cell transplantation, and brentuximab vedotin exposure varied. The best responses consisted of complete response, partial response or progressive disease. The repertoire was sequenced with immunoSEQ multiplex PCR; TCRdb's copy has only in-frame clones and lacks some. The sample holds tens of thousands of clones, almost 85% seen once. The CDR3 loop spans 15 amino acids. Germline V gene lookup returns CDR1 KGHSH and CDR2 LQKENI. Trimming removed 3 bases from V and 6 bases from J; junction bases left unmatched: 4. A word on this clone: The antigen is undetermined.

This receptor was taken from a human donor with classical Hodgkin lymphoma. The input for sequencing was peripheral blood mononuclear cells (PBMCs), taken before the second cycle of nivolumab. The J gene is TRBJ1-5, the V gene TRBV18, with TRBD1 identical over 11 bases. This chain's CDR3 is CASSPSDRGPQPQHF. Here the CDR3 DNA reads TGTGCCAGCTCACCTTCGGACAGGGGGCCTCAGCCCCAGCATTTT. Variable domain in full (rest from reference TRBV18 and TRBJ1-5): NAGVMQNPRHLVRRRGQEARLRCSPMKGHSHVYWYRQLPEEGLKFMVYLQKENIIDESGMPKERFSAEFPKEGPSILRIQQVVRGDSAAYFCASSPSDRGPQPQHFGDGTRLSIL.